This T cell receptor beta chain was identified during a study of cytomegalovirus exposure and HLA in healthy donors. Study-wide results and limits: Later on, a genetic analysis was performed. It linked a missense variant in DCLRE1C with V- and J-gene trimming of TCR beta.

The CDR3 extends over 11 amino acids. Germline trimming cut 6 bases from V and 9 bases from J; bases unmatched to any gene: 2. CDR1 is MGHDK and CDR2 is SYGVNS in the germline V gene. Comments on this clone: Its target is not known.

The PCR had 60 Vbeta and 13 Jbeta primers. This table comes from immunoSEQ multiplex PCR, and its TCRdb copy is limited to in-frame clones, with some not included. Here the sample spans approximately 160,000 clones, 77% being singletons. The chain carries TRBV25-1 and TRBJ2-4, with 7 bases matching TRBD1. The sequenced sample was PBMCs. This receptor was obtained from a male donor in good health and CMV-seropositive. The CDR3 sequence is CASRQGPIQYF. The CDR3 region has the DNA TGTGCCAGCAGACAGGGGCCCATTCAGTACTTC.